What follows is one T cell receptor beta chain and its context. Its antigen is not yet known. Base qualities are not recorded, but no much larger clone differs from it by a single base. The source of the sample is a study of T cells in Graves' hyperthyroidism and ophthalmopathy (dated by TCRdb to between 2019 and 2020). In the study overall: Peripheral blood samples were taken at the time of initial diagnosis, prior to any treatment. Thyroid tissue and blood T-cell repertoires from more than 5 Graves' hyperthyroidism patients were also compared in the study. After sampling, hyperthyroidism patients received methimazole starting at 30 mg daily, and ophthalmopathy patients received high-dose intravenous methylprednisolone. To identify distinguishing TCR V-J signatures, a discovery cohort of around 100 patients was used, comprising 40 to 45 with Graves' ophthalmopathy and about 59 with stable Graves' hyperthyroidism. According to the paper, TCR Vbeta CDR3 sequencing was carried out on approximately 140 peripheral blood samples, which came from 40 to 45 ophthalmopathy, 75 or so hyperthyroidism and roughly 17 progressor patients. The 90 to 100 discovery patients were randomly divided into training and test sets at a 7:3 ratio. An independent validation cohort of about 20 hyperthyroidism patients and roughly 16 patients who later progressed to ophthalmopathy tested prospective prediction of ophthalmopathy. What the work shows at the level of the full study, not this receptor alone: Blood samples also contained most of the expanded thyroid clonotypes (frequency above 0.001), which suggests that blood repertoires may reflect thyroid immune responses. During validation, the model predicted progression to ophthalmopathy a median of about 6.5 months ahead of onset, with around 65% sensitivity and under 85% specificity. In cross-validation, a model built on a 13 V-J signature told ophthalmopathy apart from stable hyperthyroidism with about 90% sensitivity and roughly 83% specificity, and in testing the same model reached 80%/75%. Sample size was not statistically predetermined, and investigators were not blinded to group allocation.

The TCR beta CDR3 regions were amplified from the RNA transcripts. The first round of RT-PCR for the TCR CDR3 was performed with the HTBI primer set and the Qiagen OneStep RT-PCR kit. The libraries were constructed in a second round of multiplex PCR and then size-selected and purified. Sequencing of the libraries was done on an Illumina HiSeq2000 using paired-end 100 bp reads. The source study handled its data this way. Raw data were processed with SOAPnuke, discarding reads with adapters, uncalled bases, mean Phred below 15, or no exact constant-primer or identifier match. High-quality paired reads were merged using COPE v1.2.5, and each unique nucleotide sequence was defined as a clonotype. MiTCR v1.1 was used to align clonotypes to the IMGT TRBV, TRBD and TRBJ reference segments. The analysis included only V-J combinations with a frequency above 0.0001, which together covered roughly 99% of the repertoires. The TCS score was defined as F50 (clonal expansion) divided by E x V (chaos), with BLOSUM62-based TCRdist calculated between CDR3 peptides within each V-J. Welch's t-statistics and random forest reduced roughly 500 V-J features to fewer than 15, which were used in a naive Bayes classifier (R e1071). Using fastp trimming at Q25 and MiXCR clonotype assembly, TCRdb reanalyzed the public sequencing data and kept in-frame beta chains. Under each unique CDR3 protein, matching rows form one entry showing the most common genes and DNA. V and J calls and clone size were set by TCRdb, not the authors. Within this sample are 450,000 to 650,000 distinct CDR3 sequences, with more than 20% of them counted one time only. The biggest ten clones account for around 27% of the sample.

Stable Graves' hyperthyroidism was defined as the absence of progression to ophthalmopathy over 18 months of follow-up. The hyperthyroidism patients were between 18 and 65 years old and newly diagnosed, with a disease duration of less than 2 months. The study excluded patients with uncontrolled infections, other autoimmune diseases, pregnancy or lactation. Diagnoses were established on the basis of clinical symptoms, serum thyroxine and TRAb, thyroid ultrasound, and orbital computed tomography. PBMCs were separated from under 11 ml of fresh peripheral blood using Ficoll-Paque density gradient centrifugation. Total RNA was extracted using Trizol reagent, and RNA quality was assessed on an Agilent 2100 Bioanalyzer. Clipping removes 3 bases from V and 4 bases from J, with 8 as the unmatched junction base count. The CDR3 covers 15 residues, taking in both the cysteine and the phenylalanine. The CDR3 DNA has 45 bases and is translated from base 1. Based on the germline V gene (reference sequence), the CDR1 and CDR2 sequences are GTSNPN and SVGIG.

Sample: blood. The chain uses TRBV30 and TRBJ1-4; TRBD1 matches 7 bases in the middle. The clonotype comes from a man in his late teens or twenties with Graves' hyperthyroidism. The base sequence is TGTGCCTGGAGGGCCACAGGGGCAATTAATGAAAAACTGTTTTTT. Its protein product is CAWRATGAINEKLFF.